The T cell receptor beta chain under discussion was sequenced for a study of blood T cell repertoires in COVID-19. About the research overall: Acute-phase and convalescent COVID-19 samples originated in the United States, Italy and Spain. PBMCs, B-cell-depleted T cells, or T cells were the source of the cDNA or gDNA that made up the material.

This table comes from immunoSEQ multiplex PCR, and its TCRdb copy is limited to in-frame clones, with some not included. The sample has about 76,000 clones; more than 90% are singletons. The germline V gene encodes CDR1 SGHRS and CDR2 YFSETQ. This CDR3 comprises 16 residues. The V and J ends lost 4 bases and 9 bases, in that order; junction bases with no gene match: 7. The sequenced sample was peripheral blood. The chain carries TRBV5-1 and TRBJ2-1; TRBD2 agrees at 16 bases. This sequence originates from a human donor in a cohort sampled during active COVID-19. The CDR3 loop reads CASSAGTSGRASEQFF. The CDR3 DNA is TGCGCCAGCAGCGCAGGGACTAGCGGGAGGGCAAGTGAGCAGTTCTTC.